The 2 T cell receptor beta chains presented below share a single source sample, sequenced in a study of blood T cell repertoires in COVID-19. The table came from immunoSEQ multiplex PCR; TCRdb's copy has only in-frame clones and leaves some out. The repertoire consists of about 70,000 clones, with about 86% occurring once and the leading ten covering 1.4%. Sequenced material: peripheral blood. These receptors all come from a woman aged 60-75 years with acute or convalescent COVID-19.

CDR3: CASSLGLDRGRGNTIYF. Written as DNA, the CDR3 is TGTGCCAGCAGCTTGGGATTGGACAGGGGGCGAGGAAACACCATATATTTT. V is TRBV5-5 and J is TRBJ1-3, with 11 bases fitting TRBD1. Germline V gene sequence: CDR1 SGHKS, CDR2 YYEKEE (reference sequence). This CDR3 is 17 amino acids long. Trimming cost V 0 bases and J 4 bases; bases outside gene matches: 6.

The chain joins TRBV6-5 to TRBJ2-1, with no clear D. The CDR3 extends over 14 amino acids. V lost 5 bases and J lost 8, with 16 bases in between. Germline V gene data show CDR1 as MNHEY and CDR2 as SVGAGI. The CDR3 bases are TGTGCCAGCAGTCTGACACCGCGTAGGTATGAGCAGTTCTTC. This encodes CASSLTPRRYEQFF.